This is a list of T cell receptor beta chains from one sample in a study of blood T cell repertoires in COVID-19. Repertoires were generated with immunoSEQ multiplex PCR, while TCRdb's copy carries only in-frame clones and drops some. Here the sample spans about 100,000 clones, about 80% being singletons. Material for sequencing was peripheral blood. The receptors were sampled from a man between 65 and 85 years old with active or convalescent COVID-19. Each CDR3 is given with its conserved first and last residue. D genes are given only for firm matches. Clone size is not always given. Where it is, it says once, few, many or a class for expanded clones.

D,size,V,J,DNA,CDR3
TRBD1,-,TRBV30,TRBJ2-5,TGTGCCTGGAGTAGGACAGGGGGAGAGACCCAGTACTTC,CAWSRTGGETQYF
TRBD2,once,TRBV7-8,TRBJ2-1,TGTGCCAGCAGAATAGCGGGCCACTCCTACAATGAGCAGTTCTTC,CASRIAGHSYNEQFF
-,few,TRBV28,TRBJ1-5,TGTGCCAGCAGTTTAGGGATGGAGCGGCAGCCCCAGCATTTT,CASSLGMERQPQHF
-,-,TRBV5-6,TRBJ1-2,TGTGCCAGCAGCCGGGGTTGGGGCTACACCTTC,CASSRGWGYTF
-,-,TRBV6-1,TRBJ1-6,TGTGCCAGCAGTGAAGTGATAACTGCGGGGACCTTCAATTCACCCCTCCACTTT,CASSEVITAGTFNSPLHF
-,-,TRBV7-9,TRBJ2-1,TGTGCCAGCAGCTTTCGCTACAATGAGCAGTTCTTC,CASSFRYNEQFF
TRBD1,few,TRBV9,TRBJ2-2,TGTGCCAGCAGCGTCACAGGGGGGACCGGGGAGCTGTTTTTT,CASSVTGGTGELFF
-,-,TRBV20-1,TRBJ2-5,TGCAGTGCTAGTCCGGGGTGGGAGACCCAGTACTTC,CSASPGWETQYF
-,-,TRBV10-3,TRBJ1-4,TGTGCCATCAGTGAGGCAACAGGAGGGACTAATGAAAAACTGTTTTTT,CAISEATGGTNEKLFF
-,-,TRBV28,TRBJ2-7,TGTGCCAGCAGCCAAGGGCGGGTCTACGAGCAGTACTTC,CASSQGRVYEQYF
TRBD1,-,TRBV6-1,TRBJ1-4,TGTGCCAGCAGTGAGGAGGACAGGGTGGGCGAAAAACTGTTTTTT,CASSEEDRVGEKLFF
-,once,TRBV9,TRBJ1-2,TGTGCCAGCAGCGTAGACCGGGGAATAGACTATGGCTACACCTTC,CASSVDRGIDYGYTF
-,-,TRBV6-2/TRBV6-3,TRBJ1-2,TGTGCCAGCAGACCTCCGGGACACGCCTATGGCTACACCTTC,CASRPPGHAYGYTF
-,-,TRBV7-2,TRBJ1-4,TGTGCCAGCAGCTATTTTCCGGGGTCGCCTGGTGAAAAACTGTTTTTT,CASSYFPGSPGEKLFF
TRBD1,-,TRBV27,TRBJ2-3,TGTGCCAGCAGTCCCTTTCCAGGACAGGGAGCAGATACGCAGTATTTT,CASSPFPGQGADTQYF
TRBD1,-,TRBV3-1/TRBV3-2,TRBJ2-7,TGTGCCAGCAGCAGGACAGGCGCCCACTACGAGCAGTACTTC,CASSRTGAHYEQYF
TRBD2,-,TRBV9,TRBJ2-1,TGTGCCAGCAGCCCCCAAAGGGGACTAGCGAACCACAATGAGCAGTTCTTC,CASSPQRGLANHNEQFF
TRBD1,-,TRBV5-5,TRBJ1-3,TGTGCCAGCAGCTCAGGACAGGGCTGGAACACCATATATTTT,CASSSGQGWNTIYF
-,-,TRBV27,TRBJ2-5,TGTGCCAGCAGTCACGCCGGGACAACCCAAGAGACCCAGTACTTC,CASSHAGTTQETQYF
TRBD1,-,TRBV6-1,TRBJ1-5,TGTGCCAGCAGTGAGAGTGACAGGGGGCTCAATCAGCCCCAGCATTTT,CASSESDRGLNQPQHF
-,-,TRBV27,TRBJ1-1,TGTGCCAGCAGTTTACGTAGGGGCATGAACACTGAAGCTTTCTTT,CASSLRRGMNTEAFF
TRBD1,-,TRBV28,TRBJ1-1,TGTGCCAGCTGGACAGGGGACGCGAACACTGAAGCTTTCTTT,CASWTGDANTEAFF
TRBD2,-,TRBV6-5,TRBJ2-7,TGTGCCAGCAACCCTAGCGGGAGTACGTACGAGCAGTACTTC,CASNPSGSTYEQYF
TRBD1,-,TRBV19,TRBJ1-2,TGTGCCAGTAGTACAGACAGGGGTTATGGCTACACCTTC,CASSTDRGYGYTF
-,few,TRBV9,TRBJ2-5,TGTGCCAGCAGCGTAGGAAACAGGGGACTGTACCAAGAGACCCAGTACTTC,CASSVGNRGLYQETQYF
TRBD1,-,TRBV27,TRBJ1-4,TGTGCCAGCAGTTTAACCCCGACAGGGGGTGGTGAAAAACTGTTTTTT,CASSLTPTGGGEKLFF
TRBD1,-,TRBV19,TRBJ1-2,TGTGCCAGTAGTACCACAGGGGGCAGAAACTATGGCTACACCTTC,CASSTTGGRNYGYTF
TRBD1,-,TRBV18,TRBJ1-6,TGTGCCAGCTCACCTTATCCCGGGACAGGGTCTAATTCACCCCTCCACTTT,CASSPYPGTGSNSPLHF